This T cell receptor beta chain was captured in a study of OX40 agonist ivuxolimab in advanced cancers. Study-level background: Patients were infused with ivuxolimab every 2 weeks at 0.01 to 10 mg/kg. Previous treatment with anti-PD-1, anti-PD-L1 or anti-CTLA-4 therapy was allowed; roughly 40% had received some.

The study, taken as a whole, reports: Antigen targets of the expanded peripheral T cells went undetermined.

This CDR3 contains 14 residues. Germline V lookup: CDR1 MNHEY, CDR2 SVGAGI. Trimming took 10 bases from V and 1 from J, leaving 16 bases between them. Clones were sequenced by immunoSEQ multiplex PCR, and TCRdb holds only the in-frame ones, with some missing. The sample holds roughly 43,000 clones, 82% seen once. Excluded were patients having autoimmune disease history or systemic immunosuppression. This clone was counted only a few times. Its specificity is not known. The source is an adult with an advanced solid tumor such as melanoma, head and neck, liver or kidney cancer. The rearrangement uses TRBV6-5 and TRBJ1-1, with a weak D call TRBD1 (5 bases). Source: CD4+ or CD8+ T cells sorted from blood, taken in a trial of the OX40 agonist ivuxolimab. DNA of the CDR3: TGTGCCACGGGAAGGGGCGGCCCGAACACTGAAGCTTTCTTT. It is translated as CATGRGGPNTEAFF.